Sequencing of this T cell receptor beta chain was carried out in a study of blood T cell repertoires in COVID-19. Assay: immunoSEQ multiplex PCR; the TCRdb copy retains only in-frame clones and omits some. The sample includes roughly 100,000 clones, about four fifths seen only once; the top ten take around 10%. The CDR3 spans 15 residues. CDR1 GTSNPN and CDR2 SVGIG come from the germline V gene (reference sequence). The germline V and J ends were trimmed by 4 bases and 0 bases, with 15 bases remaining between them. The receptor was isolated from a woman in her sixties or seventies with acute or convalescent COVID-19. The chain couples TRBV30 to TRBJ1-2; D may be TRBD1 (5 bases). Sequencing was performed on peripheral blood. DNA for the CDR3: TGTGCCTGGACCGATGGAAGGGGTGCTAACTATGGCTACACCTTC. Translating gives CAWTDGRGANYGYTF.